This T cell receptor (beta chain) was documented in a study of tumor-infiltrating lymphocytes in primary liver carcinoma. Study-wide context: The patients comprised men and women between the ages of 30 and 69 years. Study-level findings and limits: A small share of top clones, only about 7-24%, was found in all five tumor regions. It was in tumors, not blood, that the top-250-clone fraction was significantly higher (p = 0.039).

V lost 5 bases and J 0 bases, leaving 7 bases between the germline ends. The V gene's germline CDR1 is MDHEN and CDR2 SYDVKM. The length of the CDR3 is 13 residues. TCR beta cDNA was prepared out of roughly 450 ng total RNA by means of a constant-region primer. Three nested multiplex PCR rounds, a slightly modified ARM-PCR method, built the TCR beta libraries. TRBV1-TRBV30 forward and Cbeta reverse primers drove the first two roughly 10-cycle rounds. TCRdb processed the multiplex PCR reads anew with MiXCR; each CDR3 protein has one entry. The sample contains approximately 110,000 distinct CDR3 sequences, around two thirds of which appear only once. A note on this clonotype: Its target is not known.

Co-extraction yielded RNA and DNA from around 20-30 mg of unsorted bulk tissue. This chain joins TRBV28 and TRBJ1-1, with D unclear. The source of this sequence is a woman aged 55 to 70 with primary liver carcinoma and hepatitis B virus infection. Sequencing input: liver tumor tissue from sampling region 1. Subset given: tumor region T1, superior pole. DNA of the CDR3: TGTGCCAGCAGTCTAGTGTTGAACACTGAAGCTTTCTTT. Translated: CASSLVLNTEAFF.